The 2 T cell receptor beta chains below all came from one sample that was sequenced in a study of human T cells and chemical hapten exposure. TCRdb independently ran MiXCR on the RACE reads; one entry per CDR3 protein. This table has 45,000 or so distinct CDR3 sequences, 3.5% to 5% appearing once. Sample time point: healthy volunteer bleed at 2 weeks. Unfractionated whole blood yielded the extracted total RNA. Sequenced: whole blood. The receptors were gathered from a human donor in good health. Some clones in this sample may be carry-over from other donors' samples.

Ten or more counts support this clonotype. CDR3 nucleotides: TGCGCCAGCAGCTTGGGGGACAGCGAGGGTCAGCCCCAGCATTTT. It encodes CASSLGDSEGQPQHF. The chain combines TRBV5-1 with TRBJ1-5, with TRBD1 matching 7 bases. The CDR3 has 15 residues. V lost 0 bases to trimming and J lost 6 bases; unmatched junction nucleotides: 6. Germline CDR1 is SGHRS and CDR2 is YFSETQ.

This clonotype came up many times. The chain couples TRBV29-1 to TRBJ1-2; no clear D gene. Trimming took 3 bases from V and 4 from J, leaving 18 bases between them. The V gene's germline CDR1 is SQVTM and CDR2 ANQGSEA. This CDR3 has 15 residues. The CDR3 is CSVEALKQGVYGYTF. The CDR3 DNA is TGCAGCGTTGAGGCTCTAAAACAAGGAGTCTATGGCTACACCTTC.